These T cell receptor beta chains were read from a single sample in a study of follicular helper T cells after annual influenza vaccination. Assay used: immunoSEQ multiplex PCR; TCRdb lists only in-frame clones, some missing. The sample includes 1,300 to 1,500 clones, about 80% of them seen just once. Sequenced material: CXCR5+ CD38+ circulating T follicular helper cells from blood, taken 7 days after influenza vaccination. The source is an adult who received the influenza vaccine. The CDR3 runs from the conserved cysteine through the conserved F or W. Fields, in order: clone size, J gene, V gene, CDR3 protein. Clone size is stated in some rows and not others, as once, few, many or a class when expanded.

abundance: .
j_gene: TRBJ2-5
v_gene: TRBV28
CDR3aa: CASSPGTGVETQYF

abundance: .
j_gene: TRBJ2-7
v_gene: TRBV29-1
CDR3aa: CSGGTGGNEQYF

abundance: .
j_gene: TRBJ2-3
v_gene: TRBV7-9
CDR3aa: CASSFLGAPTDTQYF

abundance: .
j_gene: TRBJ1-3
v_gene: TRBV7-2
CDR3aa: CASSASLSSGNTIYF

abundance: once
j_gene: TRBJ2-3
v_gene: TRBV7-3
CDR3aa: CASSLTAGGPLFHTDTQYF

abundance: once
j_gene: TRBJ2-3
v_gene: TRBV7-9
CDR3aa: CASSQRSTGLDTQYF

abundance: .
j_gene: TRBJ2-2
v_gene: TRBV5-4
CDR3aa: CASSLNRGVGTGELFF

abundance: .
j_gene: TRBJ1-1
v_gene: TRBV6-1
CDR3aa: CAIGATGDTEAFF

abundance: .
j_gene: TRBJ2-5
v_gene: TRBV9
CDR3aa: CASTRTGGNRETQYF

abundance: .
j_gene: TRBJ1-5
v_gene: TRBV2
CDR3aa: CASSGDAGGNQPQHF

abundance: .
j_gene: TRBJ2-7
v_gene: TRBV29-1
CDR3aa: CSVRSSGTAVYEQYF

abundance: .
j_gene: TRBJ2-4
v_gene: TRBV19
CDR3aa: CASSPSGTSGAKNIQYF

abundance: .
j_gene: TRBJ2-2
v_gene: TRBV4-1
CDR3aa: CASSQDRGGGELFF

abundance: once
j_gene: TRBJ2-2
v_gene: TRBV6-5
CDR3aa: CASNTGTNTGELFF

abundance: .
j_gene: TRBJ2-1
v_gene: TRBV5-4
CDR3aa: CASSPPRLSSYNEQFF

abundance: once
j_gene: TRBJ2-7
v_gene: TRBV30
CDR3aa: CAWSVRDSGRLRGYEQYF

abundance: .
j_gene: TRBJ1-6
v_gene: TRBV7-3
CDR3aa: CASYPTGAHNSPLHF

abundance: .
j_gene: TRBJ2-7
v_gene: TRBV4-2
CDR3aa: CASSPTSGGRLNTYEQYF

abundance: few
j_gene: TRBJ1-2
v_gene: TRBV14
CDR3aa: CASSQVTNYGYTF

abundance: .
j_gene: TRBJ2-6
v_gene: TRBV7-6
CDR3aa: CASTPKMGPGANVLTF

abundance: few
j_gene: TRBJ2-3
v_gene: TRBV18
CDR3aa: CASSLKQRLAGVSTDTQYF

abundance: .
j_gene: TRBJ2-5
v_gene: TRBV5-1
CDR3aa: CASSLPGETQYF

abundance: .
j_gene: TRBJ1-1
v_gene: TRBV18
CDR3aa: CASSPPKGGHTEAFF

abundance: .
j_gene: TRBJ1-1
v_gene: TRBV28
CDR3aa: CASSLWSRGNTEAFF

abundance: .
j_gene: TRBJ2-2
v_gene: TRBV28
CDR3aa: CASSRPERLTGELFF

abundance: .
j_gene: TRBJ1-2
v_gene: TRBV7-9
CDR3aa: CASSPPWGGEGYTF

abundance: .
j_gene: TRBJ2-7
v_gene: TRBV7-2
CDR3aa: CASSLDESSYEQYF

abundance: .
j_gene: TRBJ1-1
v_gene: TRBV29-1
CDR3aa: CSAQGVRSTEAFF

abundance: .
j_gene: TRBJ2-4
v_gene: TRBV15
CDR3aa: CATSREYGTGSKNIQYF

abundance: .
j_gene: TRBJ2-3
v_gene: TRBV12-5
CDR3aa: CASGPMLDTQYF

abundance: .
j_gene: TRBJ1-2
v_gene: TRBV7-2
CDR3aa: CASSSRGQGGGYTF

abundance: large
j_gene: TRBJ2-7
v_gene: TRBV7-8
CDR3aa: CASSNWEDEQYF

abundance: .
j_gene: TRBJ1-2
v_gene: TRBV5-4
CDR3aa: CASSIDREGSGYGYTF

abundance: .
j_gene: TRBJ1-5
v_gene: TRBV30
CDR3aa: CAWRCDQPQHF

abundance: .
j_gene: TRBJ2-7
v_gene: TRBV19
CDR3aa: CASSIGSQDYEQYF

abundance: .
j_gene: TRBJ2-2
v_gene: TRBV7-7
CDR3aa: CASSPPGTGELFF

abundance: .
j_gene: TRBJ2-5
v_gene: TRBV29-1
CDR3aa: CSTGTSTSRETQYF

abundance: .
j_gene: TRBJ2-1
v_gene: TRBV30
CDR3aa: CAWSVGTGGQNEQFF

abundance: .
j_gene: TRBJ2-1
v_gene: TRBV27
CDR3aa: CASSSPGEGRGRRAYNEQFF

abundance: .
j_gene: TRBJ2-2
v_gene: TRBV2
CDR3aa: CASSETGGANTGELFF

abundance: .
j_gene: TRBJ2-1
v_gene: TRBV4-1
CDR3aa: CASSPGTATYNEQFF

abundance: .
j_gene: TRBJ2-3
v_gene: TRBV5-8
CDR3aa: CASTRRRGGWEDTQYF

abundance: once
j_gene: TRBJ2-2
v_gene: TRBV7-9
CDR3aa: CASSLLGNPSRQATGELFF

abundance: once
j_gene: TRBJ2-1
v_gene: TRBV19
CDR3aa: CASSRTSGGREVSEQFF

abundance: .
j_gene: TRBJ2-7
v_gene: TRBV2
CDR3aa: CASSVTRDNEQYF

abundance: .
j_gene: TRBJ1-6
v_gene: TRBV6-6
CDR3aa: CASSYDRGSNSPLHF

abundance: .
j_gene: TRBJ1-1
v_gene: TRBV27
CDR3aa: CASSSKGSEAFF

abundance: .
j_gene: TRBJ2-5
v_gene: TRBV5-3
CDR3aa: CARSLRTSGVQETQYF

abundance: .
j_gene: TRBJ2-5
v_gene: TRBV29-1
CDR3aa: CSVERNRETQYF

abundance: .
j_gene: TRBJ2-1
v_gene: TRBV6-6
CDR3aa: CASSSDNTRYNEQFF

abundance: .
j_gene: TRBJ2-3
v_gene: TRBV5-1
CDR3aa: CASSPGTSGRALTDTQYF

abundance: .
j_gene: TRBJ2-7
v_gene: TRBV7-9
CDR3aa: CASSRSGGRSYEQYF

abundance: .
j_gene: TRBJ1-2
v_gene: TRBV7-3
CDR3aa: CASSPPGRGSYGYTF